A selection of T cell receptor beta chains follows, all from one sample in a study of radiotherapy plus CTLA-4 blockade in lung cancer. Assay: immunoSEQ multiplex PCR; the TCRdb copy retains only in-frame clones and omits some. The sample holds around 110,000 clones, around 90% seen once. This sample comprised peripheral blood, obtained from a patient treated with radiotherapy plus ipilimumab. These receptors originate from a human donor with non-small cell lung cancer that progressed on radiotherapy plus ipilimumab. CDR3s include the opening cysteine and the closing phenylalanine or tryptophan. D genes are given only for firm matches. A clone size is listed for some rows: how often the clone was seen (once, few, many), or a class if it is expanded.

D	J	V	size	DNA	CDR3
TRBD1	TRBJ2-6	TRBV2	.	TGTGCCAGCGGGGACAGTGTCCTTAGCTCTGGGGCCAACGTCCTGACTTTC	CASGDSVLSSGANVLTF
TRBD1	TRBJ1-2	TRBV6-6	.	TGTGCCAGCACCTTAAGTGACAGGGGGCGCGGGTATGGCTACACCTTC	CASTLSDRGRGYGYTF
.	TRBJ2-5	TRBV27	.	TGTGCCAGCAGTCGTAAGGGGGAGACCCAGTACTTC	CASSRKGETQYF
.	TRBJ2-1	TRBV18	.	TGTGCCAGCTCACTACAGACGGGATACAATGAGCAGTTCTTC	CASSLQTGYNEQFF
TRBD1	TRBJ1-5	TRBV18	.	TGTGCCAGCTCACCCGGCACAGGGGGACCCAATCAGCCCCAGCATTTT	CASSPGTGGPNQPQHF
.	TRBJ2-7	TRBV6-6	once	TGTGCCAGCAGTTACGATAGGACCCGTGGGGGTGAGCAGTACTTC	CASSYDRTRGGEQYF
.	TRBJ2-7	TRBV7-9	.	TGTGCCAGCAGCTTGCTTGATGGCGGGCCTTACTCCTACGAGCAGTACTTC	CASSLLDGGPYSYEQYF
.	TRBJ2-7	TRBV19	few	TGTGCCAGTAGTATAACGGGGGACGAGCAGTACTTC	CASSITGDEQYF
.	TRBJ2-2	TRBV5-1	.	TGCGCCAGCAGCCCCATAAGTAACACCGGGGAGCTGTTTTTT	CASSPISNTGELFF
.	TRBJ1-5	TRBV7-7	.	TGTGCTAGCAGCGCGGACAGCAATCAGCCCCAGCATTTT	CASSADSNQPQHF
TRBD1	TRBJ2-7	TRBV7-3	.	TGTGCCAGCAGCCAATCCGGGACAGGGGCAAACTACGAGCAGTACTTC	CASSQSGTGANYEQYF
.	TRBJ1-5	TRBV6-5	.	TGTGCCAGCAGTGAAGCGGGGGGGCCTCGGGGGCATTTT	CASSEAGGPRGHF
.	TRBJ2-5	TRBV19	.	TGTGCCAGTAGTATTGGGGACAATCGAGAGACCCAGTACTTC	CASSIGDNRETQYF
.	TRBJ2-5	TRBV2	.	TGTGCCAGCAGCGGAGTTAATGGCCAAGAGACCCAGTACTTC	CASSGVNGQETQYF
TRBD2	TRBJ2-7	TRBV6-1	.	TGTGCCTCCGGGAGGGGCTACGAGCAGTACTTC	CASGRGYEQYF
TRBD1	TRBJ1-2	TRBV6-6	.	TGCGCCAGCAGTTACGACCTGACAGGGATCGATGGCTACACCTTC	CASSYDLTGIDGYTF
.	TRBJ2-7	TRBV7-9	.	TGTGCCAGCAGCTTAGATGGAGGCGCTACCTACGAGCAGTACTTC	CASSLDGGATYEQYF
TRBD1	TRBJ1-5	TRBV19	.	TGTGCCAGTAGTGCGAGTGGGACAGGGGTGAGTGGTGTGAGCAATCAGCCCCAGCATTTT	CASSASGTGVSGVSNQPQHF
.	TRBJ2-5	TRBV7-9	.	TGTGCCAGCAGCTCTGGCAAGGGCAGGGGAGGGGAGACCCAGTACTTC	CASSSGKGRGGETQYF
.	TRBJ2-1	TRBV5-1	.	TGCGCCAGCAGCCCCTTAGGTAGCTCCTACAATGAGCAGTTCTTC	CASSPLGSSYNEQFF
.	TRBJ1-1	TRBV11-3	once	TGTGCCAGCAGCCCCCGGGCCGGAGGCGGAGCTTTCTTT	CASSPRAGGGAFF
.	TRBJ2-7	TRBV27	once	TGTGCCAGCAGTTTGGTTAGTGGCTCCTACGAGCAGTACTTC	CASSLVSGSYEQYF
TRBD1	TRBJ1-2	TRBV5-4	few	TGTGCCAGCAGCTTCCGGGACAGGATATATGGCTACACCTTC	CASSFRDRIYGYTF
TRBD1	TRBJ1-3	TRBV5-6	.	TGTGCCAGCAGCTACGTGACAGGGACGGGGGGAAACACCATATATTTT	CASSYVTGTGGNTIYF
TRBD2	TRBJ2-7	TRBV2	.	TGTGCCAGCGGTCCGGGTATGGCTAGCGGGGTCTACGAGCAGTACTTC	CASGPGMASGVYEQYF
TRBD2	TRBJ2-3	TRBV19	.	TGTGCCAGTAGTTTGGAGCGGGAGGGTTGGGATACGCAGTATTTT	CASSLEREGWDTQYF
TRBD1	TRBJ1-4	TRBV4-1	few	TGCGCCAGCAGCCAAGTTGGGACAGGGGGGGAAAAACTGTTTTTT	CASSQVGTGGEKLFF
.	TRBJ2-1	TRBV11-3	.	TGTGCCAGCAGCTCGATGCTCGAGCAGTTCTTC	CASSSMLEQFF
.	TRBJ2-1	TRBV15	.	TGTGCCACCAGCAGAGATTTTACGGGATCAGGTGGGAATGAGCAGTTCTTC	CATSRDFTGSGGNEQFF
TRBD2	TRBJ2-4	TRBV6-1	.	TGTGCCAGCAGTGAAGCGCCCGGGGGGGAGTACTTC	CASSEAPGGEYF
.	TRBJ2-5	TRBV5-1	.	TGCGCCAGCAGCGGGGGCCTCGGTGGAGAGACCCAGTACTTC	CASSGGLGGETQYF
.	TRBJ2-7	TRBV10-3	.	TGTGCCATCAGTGAGACCGGCGGCTCCTACGAGCAGTACTTC	CAISETGGSYEQYF
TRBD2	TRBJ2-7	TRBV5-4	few	TGTGCCAGCAGCTCCAGACTAGCGCCGACCTACGAGCAGTACTTC	CASSSRLAPTYEQYF
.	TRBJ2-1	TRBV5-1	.	TGCGCCAGCAGCTTGGGTCTAATGACGGACTCCTACAATGAGCAGTTCTTC	CASSLGLMTDSYNEQFF
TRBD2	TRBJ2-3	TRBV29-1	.	TGCAGCGGAACCGGGAGGGAAGGGGGTACGCAGTATTTT	CSGTGREGGTQYF
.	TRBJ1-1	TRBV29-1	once	TGCAGCGTTGAACTACGGAACACTGAAGCTTTCTTT	CSVELRNTEAFF
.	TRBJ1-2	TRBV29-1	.	TGCAGCGAGGGTGGCTACACCTTC	CSEGGYTF
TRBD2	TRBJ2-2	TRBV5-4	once	TGTGCCAGCAGCTCCGGACTAGCGGGAGGTGACGGGGAGCTGTTTTTT	CASSSGLAGGDGELFF
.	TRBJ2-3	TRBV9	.	TGTGCCAGCAGCTACAGCGGCAGGGGATCAGATACGCAGTATTTT	CASSYSGRGSDTQYF
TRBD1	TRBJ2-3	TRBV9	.	TGTGCCAGCAGCGTCCGGGACAGGGACACAGATACGCAGTATTTT	CASSVRDRDTDTQYF
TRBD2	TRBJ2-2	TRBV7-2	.	TGTGCCAGCAGCTTGGTAGCGGGAGTTTCCGGGGAGCTGTTTTTT	CASSLVAGVSGELFF
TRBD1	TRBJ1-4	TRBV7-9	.	TGTGCCAGCAGCTTTTTGACAGGGGGCATGACTAATGAAAAACTGTTTTTT	CASSFLTGGMTNEKLFF
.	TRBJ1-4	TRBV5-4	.	TGTGCCAGCAGCAACGACAGTCCCGCCCTCAATGAAAAACTGTTTTTT	CASSNDSPALNEKLFF
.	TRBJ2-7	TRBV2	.	TGTGCCAGCAGTGAAGCCGGTTTTCTCTTCGAGCAGTACTTC	CASSEAGFLFEQYF
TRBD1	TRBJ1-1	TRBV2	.	TGTGCCAGCAGGGCGACAGGGGGAACTGAAGCTTTCTTT	CASRATGGTEAFF
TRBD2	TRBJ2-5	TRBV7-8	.	TGTGCCAGCAGCTCAAGGAAGGCGCTACTAGCGGAACAAGAGACCCAGTACTTC	CASSSRKALLAEQETQYF
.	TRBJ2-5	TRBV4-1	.	TGCGCCAGCAGCCAAGAGTCTCTGGGGGTGAAGGGGACCCAGTACTTC	CASSQESLGVKGTQYF
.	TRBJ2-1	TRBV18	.	TGTGCCAGCTCACCGTCTCTAGCGTACTCCTACAATGAGCAGTTCTTC	CASSPSLAYSYNEQFF
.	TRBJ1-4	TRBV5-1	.	TGCGCCAGCAGCGCTAATATAGCGACAGGAATTAATGAAAAACTGTTTTTT	CASSANIATGINEKLFF
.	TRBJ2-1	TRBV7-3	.	TGTGCCAGCAGCCTAGGTTCTGGAAATGAGCAGTTCTTC	CASSLGSGNEQFF
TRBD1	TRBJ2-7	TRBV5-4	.	TGTGCCAGCAGCTTCTTGGGACAGAAATACGAGCAGTACTTC	CASSFLGQKYEQYF
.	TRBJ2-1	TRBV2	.	TGTGCCAGCAGTGAAGTTGCATTGGGGCGGTTCTTC	CASSEVALGRFF
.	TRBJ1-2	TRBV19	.	TGTGCCAGTAGTCCGGGAGGCTATGGCTACACCTTC	CASSPGGYGYTF
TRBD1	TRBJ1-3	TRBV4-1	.	TGCGCCAGCAGCCCAGCGATACTGACAGGGGAGTCTGGAAACACCATATATTTT	CASSPAILTGESGNTIYF
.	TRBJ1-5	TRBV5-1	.	TGCGCCAGCAGCTTGGAGGGGGGGAGCAATCAGCCCCAGCATTTT	CASSLEGGSNQPQHF
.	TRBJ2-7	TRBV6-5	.	TGTGCCAGCAGACTCCAAGGACAGAAGCAGTACTTC	CASRLQGQKQYF
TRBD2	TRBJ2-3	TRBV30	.	TGTGCCTGCCCGGGGGTAGCGGGGCCCACAGATACGCAGTATTTT	CACPGVAGPTDTQYF
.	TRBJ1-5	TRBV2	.	TGTGCCAGCACTGACGGAAAGAGCAATCAGCCCCAGCATTTT	CASTDGKSNQPQHF
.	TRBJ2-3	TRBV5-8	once	TGTGCCAGTCGCGAAGGGACACGGAATACGCAGTATTTT	CASREGTRNTQYF
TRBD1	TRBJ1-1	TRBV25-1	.	TGTGCCAGCAAAAGTGGACAGGGTGAAGCTTTCTTT	CASKSGQGEAFF